This entry lists 23 T cell receptor beta chains sequenced from one sample in a study of type 1 regulatory T cells. From the reads, TCRdb called clonotypes with MiXCR, one entry per CDR3 protein. The sample contains approximately 42,000 distinct CDR3 sequences, 10% to 15% of which appear only once. Their target antigens are unknown. Sequencing was performed on cultured non-Tr1 T cells, either the whole culture or a sorted T cell fraction (not recorded which). The receptor source for this set is a human donor in good health.

The chain carries TRBV7-8 and TRBJ2-1; D is unresolved. The CDR3 has 14 residues. Trimming pared 0 bases from V and 7 bases from J, leaving 10 bases between. CDR1 and CDR2 from the germline V gene are SGHVS and FQNEAQ. CDR3 protein: CASSLAWQSNEQFF. Here the CDR3 DNA reads TGTGCCAGCAGCTTAGCGTGGCAGTCTAATGAGCAGTTCTTC.

Judged by abundance, this clonotype is medium-sized (0.01 to 0.1%). V and J are TRBV12-3 or TRBV12-4 and TRBJ2-3; D may be TRBD2 (5 bases). Trimming took 7 bases from V and 6 from J, leaving 14 bases between them. There are 13 residues in the CDR3. This chain's CDR3 is CASNSLGEDTQYF. The CDR3 nucleotides read TGTGCCAGCAATTCACTTGGGGAGGATACGCAGTATTTT.

This clonotype qualifies as medium-sized (0.01 to 0.1%). The gene calls are TRBV29-1 and TRBJ1-5, with a possible D match to TRBD1 (5 bases). The CDR3 sequence is 15 residues long. Trimming removed 6 bases from V and 0 bases from J, with 15 bases in between. From germline, CDR1 is SQVTM and CDR2 ANQGSEA. CDR3 region: CSVPRQTNSNQPQHF. For the CDR3, the DNA is TGCAGCGTCCCCAGACAGACTAATAGCAATCAGCCCCAGCATTTT.

The CDR3 protein is CATSSAARGYTF. CDR3 sequence (DNA): TGTGCCACCAGTTCGGCGGCCCGGGGCTACACCTTC. The chain recombines TRBV24-1 with TRBJ1-2; D is unresolved. V was pared by 6 bases and J by 8 bases, with 12 bases between. CDR1 is KGHDR and CDR2 is SFDVKD in the germline V gene. The length of the CDR3 is 12 residues.

This clonotype is termed medium-sized. The rearrangement joins TRBV20-1 to TRBJ2-2; 8 bases map to TRBD2. Germline CDR1 reads DFQATT; CDR2 reads SNEGSKA (reference sequence). The CDR3 sequence is 15 residues long. Unmatched junction bases numbered 4, after V lost 3 bases and J lost 1 base. CDR3 region: CSASGRAGNTGELFF. In nucleotides, the CDR3 is TGCAGTGCTAGCGGGAGGGCCGGGAACACCGGGGAGCTGTTTTTT.

The chain uses TRBV4-2 and TRBJ2-7, with 7 bases matching TRBD1. Trimming removed 1 base from V and 7 bases from J; junction bases left unmatched: 13. Germline loops: CDR1 LGHNA, CDR2 YNFKEQ. The CDR3 has 16 amino acids. In DNA form, the CDR3 reads TGTGCCAGCAGCCAAGCCGGGACAGACACCTTAGGAGAGCAGTACTTC. Amino acid sequence: CASSQAGTDTLGEQYF.

Judged by abundance, this clonotype is medium-sized. The genes are TRBV7-2 and TRBJ2-5; TRBD2 aligns across 14 bases. Looked up from germline, CDR1 is SGHTA and CDR2 is FQGNSA. The CDR3 is 17 residues long. After removal of 5 bases from V and 4 bases from J, the junction contained 9 bases not matched to a gene. This CDR3 reads CASSAQGTSGSLETQYF. Here the CDR3 DNA reads TGTGCCAGCAGCGCCCAAGGGACTAGCGGGAGTTTAGAGACCCAGTACTTC.

This clonotype was counted many times. The chain is built from TRBV18 and TRBJ1-4; 9 positions agree with TRBD1. Germline V lookup: CDR1 KGHSH, CDR2 LQKENI. The junction had 13 bases not matched to a gene; V was cut back by 5 bases and J by 6 bases. The length of the CDR3 is 17 residues. This chain's CDR3 is CASSTVPGQGTDEKLFF. CDR3 nucleotide sequence: TGTGCCAGCTCAACAGTCCCGGGACAGGGTACGGATGAAAAACTGTTTTTT.

The chain joins TRBV10-3 to TRBJ2-7, with TRBD1 identical over 7 bases. After removal of 6 bases from V and 7 bases from J, the junction contained 9 bases not matched to a gene. CDR3 size: 13 residues. Germline lookup yields CDR1 ENHRY and CDR2 SYGVKD. The CDR3 loop reads CAIRRQGGDEQYF. The CDR3 DNA is TGTGCCATCAGGAGACAGGGTGGGGATGAGCAGTACTTC.

This clonotype was recorded once. The germline gene is not matched at one end of the junction; a read error may be the cause. The chain couples TRBV7-7 to TRBJ2-3, with D perhaps TRBD1 or TRBD2 (6 bases each). Germline CDR1 is SSHAT and CDR2 is FNYEAQ (reference sequence). The CDR3 totals 15 residues. CDR3 residues: CASSLGGTPRDTQYF. The DNA of the CDR3 is TGTGCTAGCAGCTTAGGGGGGACCCCCAGGGATACGCAGTATTTT.

This clonotype was observed a few times. V is TRBV7-2 and J is TRBJ1-5, with 7 bases matching TRBD1. Germline assignment: CDR1 SGHTA and CDR2 FQGNSA. Unmatched junction bases numbered 4, after V lost 5 bases and J lost 3 bases. The length of the CDR3 is 14 residues. This CDR3 is CASSGDRNNQPQHF. The CDR3 coding sequence is TGTGCCAGCAGCGGGGACAGAAACAATCAGCCCCAGCATTTT.

The chain uses TRBV10-3 and TRBJ2-3; D possibly corresponds to TRBD2 (5 bases). Between the trimmed V and J ends, which lost 4 bases and 2 bases, there was a span of 10 bases. Germline assignment: CDR1 ENHRY and CDR2 SYGVKD. The CDR3 is 14 amino acids. CDR3 in DNA: TGTGCCATCAGTGCCGGGATTTCCACAGATACGCAGTATTTT. Its protein is CAISAGISTDTQYF.

This clonotype was counted many times. The V gene is TRBV2, the J gene TRBJ1-5, with D possibly matching TRBD1 (5 bases). Trimming removed 7 bases at V and 6 bases at J, with 16 bases between. CDR1 and CDR2 from the germline V gene are SNHLY and FYNNEI. The CDR3 sequence is 14 residues long. The CDR3 DNA reads TGTGCCAGCACCTCGGGGCAACGGGGTCAGCCCCAGCATTTT. Residues: CASTSGQRGQPQHF.

This clonotype was seen only a few times. The CDR3 here is CASSPQLADTQYF. The CDR3 DNA is TGTGCCAGCAGCCCCCAACTAGCAGATACGCAGTATTTT. The rearrangement uses TRBV7-2 and TRBJ2-3; tentatively, D is TRBD2 (5 bases). CDR3 size: 13 residues. The germline V and J ends were trimmed by 5 bases and 4 bases, with 10 bases remaining between them. Germline CDR1 is SGHTA and CDR2 is FQGNSA.

This clonotype has a single count. The chain has TRBV5-1 and TRBJ2-1; D may match TRBD1 or TRBD2 (5 bases each). Germline V CDR1 and CDR2: SGHRS, YFSETQ. V lost 0 bases and J 2 bases, leaving 9 bases between the germline ends. This CDR3 has 15 residues. CDR3 DNA: TGCGCCAGCAGCTTGGTCTCGGGACCCTACAATGAGCAGTTCTTC. This gives the protein CASSLVSGPYNEQFF.

This clonotype was seen more than once but under ten times. The genes are TRBV3-1 and TRBJ2-4; the D gene is possibly TRBD1 (6 bases). This CDR3 spans 13 amino acids. The germline gives CDR1 LGHDT, CDR2 YNNKEL (reference sequence). Trimming left V 6 bases short and J 7 bases short, with 13 bases between. The CDR3 reads CASSLRQANIQYF. The DNA of the CDR3 is TGTGCCAGCAGTCTAAGACAGGCGAACATTCAGTACTTC.

This clonotype appeared many times. The chain carries TRBV12-3 or TRBV12-4 and TRBJ1-5; D gene unclear. The CDR3 extends over 12 amino acids. Trimming stripped 3 bases from V and 6 bases from J, with 6 bases between. The DNA of the CDR3 is TGTGCCAGCAGTTTTCAACTTCAGCCCCAGCATTTT. Protein sequence: CASSFQLQPQHF.

The sample holds a few counts of this clonotype. The chain carries TRBV5-5 and TRBJ2-1; D remains ambiguous. V was trimmed by 4 bases and J by 7 bases, leaving 12 bases between them. The CDR3 is 13 amino acids. CDR1 and CDR2 (germline): SGHKS, YYEKEE (reference sequence). The CDR3 nucleotides read TGTGCCAGCAGCCTGGGGTCGTGGAATGAGCAGTTCTTC. Its protein product is CASSLGSWNEQFF.

This clonotype has only a few counts. The rearrangement links TRBV19 to TRBJ2-5; D remains ambiguous. Germline CDR1 and CDR2: LNHDA and SQIVND (reference sequence). The CDR3 has 13 amino acids. Trimming pared 4 bases from V and 1 base from J, leaving 7 bases between. Here the CDR3 reads CASSTRFQETQYF. The CDR3 DNA reads TGTGCCAGTAGTACGAGGTTCCAAGAGACCCAGTACTTC. Drawing the rest from reference TRBV19 and TRBJ2-5, the complete variable domain is DGGITQSPKYLFRKEGQNVTLSCEQNLNHDAMYWYRQDPGQGLRLIYYSQIVNDFQKGDIAEGYSVSREKKESFPLTVTSAQKNPTAFYLCASSTRFQETQYFGPGTRLLVL.

This clonotype is medium-sized in the sample. V is TRBV6-2 or TRBV6-3 and J is TRBJ2-5, with 9 bases matching TRBD2. Germline V gene data show CDR1 as MNHEY and CDR2 as SVGEGT. The ends lost 8 bases at V and 4 bases at J; junction bases unmatched: 8. The CDR3 has 14 amino acids. In DNA form, the CDR3 reads TGTGCCAGCCGGGCTAGCGGGAATGGAGAGACCCAGTACTTC. As protein: CASRASGNGETQYF.

This clonotype came up many times. The rearrangement joins TRBV5-1 to TRBJ1-2; 10 bases fit TRBD1. This CDR3 comprises 15 residues. Trimming cost V 3 bases and J 6 bases; bases outside gene matches: 8. In germline, CDR1 is SGHRS, CDR2 YFSETQ. The CDR3 DNA reads TGCGCCAGCAGCTCCCCCGGGACAGGGGTTGATGGCTACACCTTC. Its protein product is CASSSPGTGVDGYTF.

This clonotype was detected ten times or more. At one boundary the junction diverges from the germline segment, which might be a read error. This chain uses TRBV7-7 with TRBJ1-1, with D unresolved. This CDR3 is built from 13 residues. Germline V CDR1 and CDR2: SSHAT, FNYEAQ (reference sequence). The CDR3 DNA is TGTGCTAGCAGCGAACGTGGTGGGACTGAAGCTTTCTTT. Translated, it gives CASSERGGTEAFF.

This clonotype was seen at least ten times. The rearrangement uses TRBV7-8 and TRBJ2-1; TRBD2 aligns across 11 bases. CDR1 and CDR2 (germline): SGHVS, FQNEAQ. There are 16 residues in the CDR3. V dropped 1 base and J dropped 4; count of bases not matched to a gene: 3. The CDR3 protein is CASSLGGLADYNEQFF. CDR3 nucleotides: TGTGCCAGCAGCTTAGGGGGACTAGCGGATTACAATGAGCAGTTCTTC.